What follows is one TCR beta chain and its context. Sequencing used immunoSEQ multiplex PCR; TCRdb keeps in-frame clones, though not all of them. This table has around 150,000 clones, about 80% appearing once. These data belong to a study of blood T cell repertoires in COVID-19. Across the study: COVID-19 samples collected from the United States, Italy and Spain covered acute and convalescent phases.

This CDR3 comprises 16 residues. Germline V gene sequence: CDR1 LNHDA, CDR2 SQIVND (reference sequence). Trimming left V 3 bases short and J 5 bases short, with 14 bases between. The receptor's source is a man aged 50 or older who had recovered from COVID-19. Sequenced material: PBMCs or T cells enriched from blood (not recorded which). This sequence joins TRBV19 and TRBJ1-6, with D possibly being TRBD1 (6 bases). The CDR3 is CASSIVGGSDNSPLHF. The CDR3 region has the DNA TGTGCCAGTAGTATTGTAGGGGGTAGTGATAATTCACCCCTCCACTTT.